These 9 T cell receptor beta chains share one sample of origin, sequenced in a study of OX40 agonist ivuxolimab in advanced cancers. Using immunoSEQ multiplex PCR, the repertoire was profiled, and TCRdb retains in-frame clones only, with some absent. The sample consists of approximately 45,000 clones, about 94% of them appearing once. This sample comprised CD4+ or CD8+ T cells sorted from blood, obtained in a trial of the OX40 agonist ivuxolimab. The receptors come from an adult with an advanced solid tumor such as melanoma, head and neck, liver or kidney cancer.

The chain carries TRBV5-4 and TRBJ2-3; D gene unclear. Germline V gene lookup returns CDR1 SGHNT and CDR2 YYREEE (reference sequence). The CDR3 is 13 residues long. The V end lost 2 bases, the J end lost 6 bases, and 10 bases lay between the germline ends. CDR3 residues: CASSFGPGDTQYF. CDR3 sequence (DNA): TGTGCCAGCAGCTTTGGCCCCGGGGATACGCAGTATTTT.

CDR3: CASSVTETEAFF. CDR3 nucleotides: TGTGCCAGCAGTGTCACTGAGACTGAAGCTTTCTTT. This chain joins TRBV25-1 and TRBJ1-1; D remains unclear. CDR1 is MGHDK, CDR2 SYGVNS, per germline. This CDR3 is 12 amino acids long. V lost 4 bases, J lost 5 bases, and 8 bases lay in between.

The chain couples TRBV4-1 to TRBJ2-2, with a weak D call TRBD2 (5 bases). Germline assignment: CDR1 MGHRA and CDR2 YSYEKL. This CDR3 comprises 16 residues. Trimming stripped 1 base from V and 7 bases from J, with 16 bases between. DNA for the CDR3: TGCGCCAGCAGCCAAGTTGTTGCCACTAGGAACGGGGAGCTGTTTTTT. Protein sequence: CASSQVVATRNGELFF.

This sequence joins TRBV7-9 and TRBJ2-4; the D call may be TRBD1 or TRBD2 (5 bases each). Looked up from germline, CDR1 is SEHNR and CDR2 is FQNEAQ (reference sequence). V was pared by 2 bases and J by 1 base, with 9 bases between. The CDR3 totals 15 residues. This CDR3 is CASSLPGTAKNIQYF. The CDR3 bases are TGTGCCAGCAGCTTACCCGGGACGGCCAAAAACATTCAGTACTTC. The variable domain in full, with the rest retrieved from reference TRBV7-9 and TRBJ2-4, is DTGVSQNPRHKITKRGQNVTFRCDPISEHNRLYWYRQTLGQGPEFLTYFQNEAQLEKSRLLSDRFSAERPKGSFSTLEIQRTEQGDSAMYLCASSLPGTAKNIQYFGAGTRLSVL.

The V and J genes are TRBV9 and TRBJ1-1; D is uncertain. This CDR3 spans 13 amino acids. CDR1 is SGDLS, CDR2 YYNGEE, per germline. Between the trimmed V and J ends, which lost 2 bases and 5 bases, there was a span of 10 bases. CDR3 nucleotides: TGTGCCAGCAGCGTTGGCGGGAGGACTGAAGCTTTCTTT. Protein product: CASSVGGRTEAFF.

J is TRBJ2-2 and V is TRBV7-2; D call uncertain. V shed 5 bases and J shed 0 bases, with 19 bases lying between them. This CDR3 spans 18 amino acids. Looked up from germline, CDR1 is SGHTA and CDR2 is FQGNSA. DNA for the CDR3: TGTGCCAGCAGCCGACCACCCCAGAGTAACGCGAACACCGGGGAGCTGTTTTTT. Its translation: CASSRPPQSNANTGELFF.

V usage is TRBV14 and J usage is TRBJ1-1; D gene ambiguous. The CDR3 extends over 15 amino acids. Trimming removed 2 bases from V and 0 bases from J, with 10 bases in between. Germline CDR1 is SGHDN and CDR2 is FVKESK. The CDR3 DNA follows: TGTGCCAGCAGCCAACGCCTTGGGATGAACACTGAAGCTTTCTTT. This sequence encodes CASSQRLGMNTEAFF.

This clone appeared once. The CDR3: CASSPATGELFF. DNA of the CDR3: TGTGCCAGCAGCCCTGCGACCGGGGAGCTGTTTTTT. The V call is TRBV9, the J call TRBJ2-2, with D uncertain. Germline CDR1 and CDR2: SGDLS and YYNGEE. The CDR3 covers 12 residues. V shed 4 bases and J shed 5 bases, with 6 bases lying between them.

The J gene is TRBJ2-1, the V gene TRBV20-1; D gene unclear. The CDR3 spans 11 residues. V was shortened by 3 bases and J by 10 bases, with 10 bases between the two germline ends. In germline, CDR1 is DFQATT, CDR2 SNEGSKA (reference sequence). The DNA for the CDR3 is TGCAGTGCTAGTACCTACCTAGAGCAGTTCTTC. This translates into CSASTYLEQFF.